These 30 T cell receptor beta chains were all obtained from the same sample, sequenced in a study of breast tumors, draining lymph nodes, adjacent tissues. Samples came from axillary lymph nodes draining the breast cancer. TCRdb processed the multiplex PCR reads anew with MiXCR; each CDR3 protein has one entry. Of around 190,000 distinct CDR3 sequences in the sample, about 30% are singletons; the top ten hold 3.5% to 4.5%. The sequencing sample was made of axillary lymph node tissue. The receptor set was obtained from a female donor with breast cancer. Some clones in this sample may be carry-over from other donors' samples.

This clonotype was detected ten times or more. J is TRBJ2-1 and V is TRBV12-3 or TRBV12-4, with D tentatively TRBD2 (6 bases). Trimming removed 4 bases from V and 5 bases from J, with 15 bases in between. The CDR3 is 15 amino acids. The CDR3 is CASSYGRGADNEQFF. The CDR3 DNA reads TGTGCCAGCAGTTATGGGCGGGGAGCCGACAATGAGCAGTTCTTC.

This clonotype has at least ten counts. The rearrangement links TRBV24-1 to TRBJ2-7, with D unclear. The CDR3 spans 10 residues. V was trimmed by 7 bases and J by 1 base, leaving 1 base between them. Germline CDR1 reads KGHDR; CDR2 reads SFDVKD. This CDR3 reads CATRSYEQYF. CDR3 bases: TGTGCCACCAGGTCCTACGAGCAGTACTTC.

Points on this clonotype: A much larger clonotype is one base distant, so this may be a read error. The chain employs TRBV5-5 and TRBJ2-1, with D possibly being TRBD1 or TRBD2 (5 bases each). V lost 5 bases and J lost 0, with 12 bases in between. The CDR3 loop spans 15 amino acids. Looked up from germline, CDR1 is SGHKS and CDR2 is YYEKEE (reference sequence). Here the CDR3 reads CASRMTGTSYNEQFF. CDR3 DNA: TGTGCCAGCAGGATGACGGGGACCTCCTACAATGAGCAGTTCTTC.

V is TRBV20-1 and J is TRBJ2-7; unclear D gene. Germline V gives CDR1 DFQATT, CDR2 SNEGSKA (reference sequence). The CDR3 has 16 amino acids. Deletions cut 0 bases from V and 2 bases from J, with 17 bases between. CDR3 sequence: CSARDVGGRKAYEQYF. The CDR3 DNA reads as TGCAGTGCTAGAGATGTTGGTGGACGGAAAGCCTACGAGCAGTACTTC.

This clonotype has a count of ten or more. The rearrangement uses TRBV18 and TRBJ2-3, with 10 nucleotides matching TRBD1. The length of the CDR3 is 14 residues. Germline trimming cut 8 bases from V and 4 bases from J; bases unmatched to any gene: 6. Germline lookup yields CDR1 KGHSH and CDR2 LQKENI. DNA for the CDR3: TGTGCCAGCGCCGGGACAGGGGTTTCAGATACGCAGTATTTT. This gives the protein CASAGTGVSDTQYF.

There are many counts of this clonotype. The genes are TRBV20-1 and TRBJ2-5; TRBD2 matches 13 bases. The CDR3 loop spans 17 amino acids. Germline V gene sequence: CDR1 DFQATT, CDR2 SNEGSKA (reference sequence). The ends lost 3 bases at V and 5 bases at J; junction bases unmatched: 12. CDR3 residues: CSASPLLAGGRRETQYF. Written as DNA, the CDR3 is TGCAGTGCTAGTCCCTTACTAGCGGGGGGGCGGCGGGAGACCCAGTACTTC.

This clonotype was recorded at least ten times. This chain uses TRBV7-2 with TRBJ2-5; TRBD2 aligns across 9 bases. J was trimmed by 4 bases and V by 1 base; bases with no gene match: 7. CDR3 length: 16 amino acids. Germline assignment: CDR1 SGHTA and CDR2 FQGNSA. CDR3 protein: CASSLGGAGGRETQYF. The CDR3 nucleotides read TGTGCCAGCAGCTTAGGAGGAGCGGGAGGCCGAGAGACCCAGTACTTC.

In its sample, this clonotype was seen many times. The chain links TRBV10-3 to TRBJ2-1, with 10 positions matching TRBD2. V shed 4 bases and J 2 bases; nucleotides not matched to a gene: 5. Per the germline V gene, CDR1 is ENHRY and CDR2 is SYGVKD. The CDR3 totals 16 residues. This CDR3 reads CAISGVSGGPYNEQFF. Here the CDR3 DNA reads TGTGCCATCAGTGGTGTTAGCGGGGGGCCCTACAATGAGCAGTTCTTC.

On this clonotype itself: At one end, the junction sequence differs from germline, possibly due to a read error. The CDR3 protein is CAGSFRGAHLPQHF. The CDR3 DNA reads TGTGCCGGCAGTTTTCGGGGGGCCCACCTGCCCCAGCATTTT. The chain joins TRBV28 to TRBJ1-5, with a tentative D call TRBD1 (6 bases). The length of the CDR3 is 14 residues. Per germline, CDR1 MDHEN and CDR2 SYDVKM. Looking up the rest from reference TRBV28 and TRBJ1-5 gives the full variable domain: DVKVTQSSRYLVKRTGEKVFLECVQDMDHENMFWYRQDPGLGLRLIYFSYDVKMKEKGDIPEGYSVSREKKERFSLILESASTNQTSMYLCAGSFRGAHLPQHFGDGTRLSIL.

This chain connects TRBV7-8 to TRBJ2-3, with 7 bases matching TRBD1. From germline, CDR1 is SGHVS and CDR2 FQNEAQ. Germline trimming cut 5 bases from V and 6 bases from J; bases unmatched to any gene: 14. The CDR3 is 16 residues long. DNA of the CDR3: TGTGCCAGCAGCCCGTGGGGGCAGGGGGACATCGATACGCAGTATTTT. Residues: CASSPWGQGDIDTQYF.

Ten or more counts support this clonotype. The chain uses TRBV29-1 and TRBJ2-3; D possibly matches TRBD1 or TRBD2 (5 bases each). Trimming stripped 4 bases from V and 2 bases from J, with 16 bases between. The CDR3 consists of 15 residues. CDR1 and CDR2 (germline): SQVTM, ANQGSEA. The CDR3 here is CSVGGASPATDTQYF. The CDR3 DNA follows: TGCAGCGTTGGAGGGGCTAGCCCCGCCACAGATACGCAGTATTTT.

As regards this clonotype: This may be a read error, as it is one base from a much larger clone. The chain is built from TRBV20-1 and TRBJ2-1, with D unresolved. This CDR3 spans 14 amino acids. Germline-derived CDR1 and CDR2 are DFQATT and SNEGSKA (reference sequence). This chain's CDR3 is CSAPVRSSYTEQFF. Written as DNA, the CDR3 is TGCAGTGCCCCGGTACGGAGCTCCTACACTGAGCAGTTCTTC.

The gene calls are TRBV5-1 and TRBJ2-7; 8 positions match TRBD2. The CDR3 consists of 11 residues. Germline loops: CDR1 SGHRS, CDR2 YFSETQ. The V and J ends lost 10 bases and 6 bases, in that order; junction bases with no gene match: 6. In DNA form, the CDR3 reads TGCGCCCTAGCGGGTGAAGGCGAGCAGTACTTC. Encoded protein: CALAGEGEQYF.

As for this clonotype: A read error is possible here, since a much larger clone lies one base away. The rearrangement uses TRBV6-6 and TRBJ2-5; unclear D gene. The CDR3 covers 13 residues. Trimming took 2 bases from V and 5 from J, leaving 9 bases between them. Germline CDR1 is MNHNY and CDR2 is SVGAGI (reference sequence). The DNA of the CDR3 is TGTGCCAGCAGTTACAGTGTAGGGGAGACCCAGTACTTC. Its protein is CASSYSVGETQYF.

This clonotype was counted many times. This chain uses TRBV20-1 with TRBJ2-7; D not resolved. This CDR3 comprises 14 residues. Looked up from germline, CDR1 is DFQATT and CDR2 is SNEGSKA (reference sequence). V lost 0 bases and J lost 1, with 10 bases in between. The CDR3 DNA sequence: TGCAGTGCTAGAGATGCAGAGGATTCCTACGAGCAGTACTTC. This codes for CSARDAEDSYEQYF.

The chain has TRBV28 and TRBJ1-4; the D gene is possibly TRBD1 (5 bases). The CDR3 has 15 amino acids. Per germline, CDR1 MDHEN and CDR2 SYDVKM. V was cut by 3 bases and J by 4 bases, with 12 bases left in between. CDR3 residues: CASSLGQRYNEKLFF. CDR3 bases: TGTGCCAGCAGTTTGGGGCAGAGGTATAATGAAAAACTGTTTTTT.

This clonotype has only a few counts. A single base separates this from a much larger clone, so it may be a read error. This chain joins TRBV20-1 and TRBJ2-2; 9 nucleotides match TRBD1. With V trimmed by 4 bases and J by 7 bases, 16 bases remained unmatched. The CDR3 runs to 17 residues. From germline, CDR1 is DFQATT and CDR2 SNEGSKA (reference sequence). The CDR3 sequence: CSATRGTGTPRDGELFF. The CDR3 DNA is TGCAGTGCTACCCGTGGGACAGGGACTCCAAGGGACGGGGAGCTGTTTTTT.

This clonotype turned up a few times. A clone one base away is much larger, so this may be a read error. The chain carries TRBV5-6 and TRBJ1-2, with D unresolved. This CDR3 has 13 amino acids. The V end lost 4 bases, the J end lost 4 bases, and 11 bases lay between the germline ends. CDR1 is SGHDT and CDR2 is YYEEEE in the germline V gene. CDR3 loop: CASSTYVAYGYTF. DNA for the CDR3: TGTGCCAGCAGCACCTACGTGGCCTATGGCTACACCTTC.

The V call is TRBV20-1, the J call TRBJ2-4; TRBD1 matches at 7 bases. Trimming took 6 bases from V and 7 from J; bases not matched to a gene: 9. The germline V gene encodes CDR1 DFQATT and CDR2 SNEGSKA (reference sequence). CDR3 length equals 13 residues. The CDR3 DNA follows: TGCAGTGCGCCGACAGGGTGGGGGAACATTCAGTACTTC. Encoded protein: CSAPTGWGNIQYF.

This clonotype was seen many times. The V call is TRBV4-1, the J call TRBJ2-2; 14 positions agree with TRBD2. Looked up from germline, CDR1 is MGHRA and CDR2 is YSYEKL. The CDR3 has 18 residues. The J segment lost 3 bases and the V segment lost 4 bases, leaving 7 bases of the junction unmatched. The CDR3 sequence: CASSPRTSGGPYTGELFF. Here the CDR3 DNA reads TGCGCCAGCAGCCCCAGGACTAGCGGGGGGCCGTACACCGGGGAGCTGTTTTTT.

In its sample, this clonotype was seen many times. The V gene is TRBV4-1, the J gene TRBJ1-2; no clear D. The CDR3 is 17 residues long. CDR1 MGHRA and CDR2 YSYEKL come from the germline V gene. V was clipped by 0 bases and J by 1 base, with 15 bases between them. The CDR3 region has the DNA TGCGCCAGCAGCCAAGATCACTCGTGGGGATTTAACTATGGCTACACCTTC. It specifies CASSQDHSWGFNYGYTF.

At least ten counts were recorded for this clonotype. The J gene is TRBJ1-6, the V gene TRBV18, with unresolved D. CDR1 KGHSH and CDR2 LQKENI come from the germline V gene. The V end lost 1 base, the J end lost 6 bases, and 13 bases lay between the germline ends. The CDR3 is 16 residues long. This CDR3 reads CASSPRSGSGNSPLHF. The CDR3 bases are TGTGCCAGCTCACCACGGAGCGGGAGCGGTAATTCACCCCTCCACTTT.

This clonotype was picked up many times. V usage is TRBV13 and J usage is TRBJ1-4; perhaps TRBD1 as D (6 bases). The CDR3 is 15 residues long. CDR1 and CDR2 (germline): PRHDT, FYEKMQ (reference sequence). Trimming took off 3 bases at V and 4 bases at J, with 12 bases between the two ends. The CDR3 loop is CASSFGGQFNEKLFF. The CDR3 DNA reads as TGTGCCAGCAGCTTCGGGGGGCAGTTTAATGAAAAACTGTTTTTT.

The chain joins TRBV9 to TRBJ2-2; 16 bases match TRBD2. There are 24 residues in the CDR3. V shed 1 base and J 2 bases; nucleotides not matched to a gene: 20. Germline CDR1 SGDLS, CDR2 YYNGEE. The CDR3 region has the DNA TGTGCCAGCAGCGTATGGGACGCCGGGACTAGCGGGAGGGCCTCAAAAGAAAACACCGGGGAGCTGTTTTTT. This codes for CASSVWDAGTSGRASKENTGELFF.

As regards this clonotype: Mismatch with germline at one junction end may stem from a read error. This rearrangement joins TRBV20-1 to TRBJ2-5; 12 bases fit TRBD2. The CDR3 is 15 residues long. The germline gives CDR1 DFQATT, CDR2 SNEGSKA (reference sequence). DNA of the CDR3: TGCAGTGCTAGCGATACTAGCGGGGGGCAAGAGACTCAGTACTTC. This sequence encodes CSASDTSGGQETQYF.

This clonotype has a count of ten or more. It may be a read error: a sequence one base away is much more abundant. The V gene is TRBV9, the J gene TRBJ1-2; 10 nucleotides align to TRBD1. The CDR3 covers 15 residues. CDR1 and CDR2 from the germline V gene are SGDLS and YYNGEE. The CDR3 sequence is CASSTRDRGNYGSTF. CDR3 nucleotide sequence: TGTGCCAGCAGCACCCGGGACAGGGGCAACTATGGCTCCACCTTC.

Comment on this clonotype: The junction departs from germline at one end; a sequencing error may be responsible. The chain links TRBV5-6 to TRBJ2-1; 9 bases are shared with TRBD2. Germline V gene sequence: CDR1 SGHDT, CDR2 YYEEEE. This CDR3 has 17 residues. The CDR3 spells CASSLAASGATYSEQFF. CDR3 DNA: TGTGCCAGCAGCTTGGCCGCTAGCGGGGCCACATACAGTGAGCAGTTCTTC.

Details on this clonotype: One base away lies a much larger clone, so this may be a sequencing read error. The rearrangement links TRBV6-2 or TRBV6-3 to TRBJ1-5, with D perhaps matching TRBD1 (6 bases). The CDR3 contains 14 residues. Germline CDR1 is MNHEY and CDR2 is SVGEGT. The V and J ends lost 2 bases and 2 bases respectively, with 7 bases between them. CDR3 coding DNA: TGTGCCAGCAGTTACCCAGGGGGCAATCAGCCCCAGCATTTT. Translation: CASSYPGGNQPQHF.

This clonotype was observed a handful of times. A much bigger clone sits one base away, suggesting this may be a read error. This likely comes from a read error, as the CDR3 has no conserved phenylalanine or tryptophan at its end. The J gene is TRBJ2-1, the V gene TRBV9; D ambiguous. Germline V CDR1 and CDR2: SGDLS, YYNGEE. Trimming pared 4 bases from V and 7 bases from J, leaving 12 bases between. This CDR3 spans 13 amino acids. The CDR3 sequence: CASSFYPGNEQFS. In nucleotides, the CDR3 is TGTGCCAGCAGCTTCTACCCTGGGAATGAGCAGTTCTCC.

This clonotype is medium-sized within its sample. This chain joins TRBV10-3 and TRBJ2-1; D may match TRBD1 or TRBD2 (5 bases each). Germline assignment: CDR1 ENHRY and CDR2 SYGVKD. V dropped 7 bases and J dropped 1 base, with 11 bases sitting between them. The CDR3 has 14 amino acids. CDR3 in amino acids: CAIIRGDSYNEQFF. The CDR3 DNA sequence: TGTGCCATCATTAGAGGGGATTCCTACAATGAGCAGTTCTTC.